The 26 T cell receptor beta chains listed next were all sequenced from one sample in a study of beta chain features in type 1 diabetes. Reverse transcription of all isolated RNA meant that expressed TCRB transcripts were sequenced. The data were produced by immunoSEQ multiplex PCR, yet TCRdb's version contains in-frame clones alone and is incomplete. The table records 680,000 or so clones, less than 20% of them present only once. The sequenced sample consisted of naive CD4+ T cells from blood. Receptors originate from a man between 18 and 29 years old in good health.

The V call is TRBV7-3, the J call TRBJ1-2, with D hard to call. The germline gives CDR1 SGHTA, CDR2 FQGTGA. Trimming shortened V by 0 bases and J by 7 bases, and 12 bases separated the two germline ends. This CDR3 spans 14 amino acids. The CDR3, as DNA: TGTGCCAGCAGCTTAACCCCGGGCGCGGGTGGCTACACCTTC. Its protein product is CASSLTPGAGGYTF. Using reference TRBV7-3 and TRBJ1-2 for the parts outside the CDR3, the full variable domain is GAGVSQTPSNKVTEKGKYVELRCDPISGHTALYWYRQSLGQGPEFLIYFQGTGAADDSGLPNDRFFAVRPEGSVSTLKIQRTERGDSAVYLCASSLTPGAGGYTFGSGTRLTVV.

A word on this clone: The sample carries other DNA sequences with the same CDR3. V is TRBV14 and J is TRBJ1-6, with 8 bases matching TRBD1. The CDR3 sequence is 16 residues long. In germline, CDR1 is SGHDN, CDR2 FVKESK. The junction had 8 bases not matched to a gene; V was cut back by 1 base and J by 9 bases. The CDR3 loop is CASSQVSGQGGSPLHF. The DNA of the CDR3 is TGTGCCAGCAGCCAAGTTTCCGGACAGGGTGGTTCACCCCTCCACTTT.

This clone was observed a single time. The V call is TRBV27, the J call TRBJ2-3; the D is unclear. V lost 2 bases and J 6 bases, leaving 12 bases between the germline ends. Germline CDR1 is MNHEY and CDR2 is SMNVEV (reference sequence). CDR3 size: 14 residues. CDR3 DNA: TGTGCCAGCAGTTTAAGGCAGACGGTGGATACGCAGTATTTT. Translation: CASSLRQTVDTQYF.

This clone was recorded a few times. The chain joins TRBV7-9 to TRBJ2-1; perhaps TRBD1 as D (6 bases). Germline assignment: CDR1 SEHNR and CDR2 FQNEAQ (reference sequence). CDR3 length: 16 residues. The V gene lost 5 bases and the J gene lost 4 bases, with 18 bases spanning the gap. The CDR3 sequence is CASSPPGQTPYNEQFF. DNA for the CDR3: TGTGCCAGCAGCCCACCGGGACAAACCCCATACAATGAGCAGTTCTTC.

The CDR3 spells CAIGTGGNQPQHF. CDR3 nucleotides: TGTGCCATCGGGACAGGGGGTAATCAGCCCCAGCATTTT. V gene TRBV6-1 combines with J gene TRBJ1-5; 11 bases are shared with TRBD1. V trimming: 10 bases; J trimming: 4 bases; junction bases outside the gene matches: 3. This CDR3 has 13 amino acids. Germline V CDR1 and CDR2: MNHNS, SASEGT.

The chain recombines TRBV2 with TRBJ1-6; perhaps TRBD1 as D (6 bases). In germline, CDR1 is SNHLY, CDR2 FYNNEI. V dropped 8 bases and J dropped 7 bases, with 18 bases sitting between them. The CDR3 is 15 amino acids. The CDR3 DNA reads TGTGCCAGCGTGGGGAACAGGGCCCCCAATTCACCCCTCCACTTT. It encodes CASVGNRAPNSPLHF.

This clone was counted a few times. Other DNA sequences in the sample encode the same CDR3. J is TRBJ1-2 and V is TRBV18, with D unclear. Per germline, CDR1 KGHSH and CDR2 LQKENI. This CDR3 is 13 amino acids long. The germline V and J ends were trimmed by 3 bases and 3 bases, with 8 bases remaining between them. The CDR3 DNA reads as TGTGCCAGCTCACCCGGACGGGACTATGGCTACACCTTC. Translated: CASSPGRDYGYTF.

The CDR3 DNA is TGTGCCAGCAGTGAGAACCATAGCAATCAGCCCCAGCATTTT. The encoded protein is CASSENHSNQPQHF. V is TRBV6-1 and J is TRBJ1-5; D is uncertain. Germline CDR1 is MNHNS and CDR2 is SASEGT. The CDR3 totals 14 residues. V gave up 3 bases and J gave up 0 bases, with 6 bases separating them.

This clone was seen more than once but under ten times. The chain combines TRBV30 with TRBJ2-7; D possibly corresponds to TRBD2 (6 bases). CDR1 and CDR2 from the germline V gene are GTSNPN and SVGIG (reference sequence). The CDR3 consists of 15 residues. The V end lost 0 bases, the J end lost 6 bases, and 18 bases lay between the germline ends. The CDR3 DNA is TGTGCCTGGAGTGTCTCGGGAAGGGGAGGCCTCGAGCAGTACTTC. This encodes CAWSVSGRGGLEQYF. Looking up the rest from reference TRBV30 and TRBJ2-7 gives the full variable domain: SQTIHQWPATLVQPVGSPLSLECTVEGTSNPNLYWYRQAAGRGLQLLFYSVGIGQISSEVPQNLSASRPQDRQFILSSKKLLLSDSGFYLCAWSVSGRGGLEQYFGPGTRLTVT.

This clone has just a few counts. The rearrangement uses TRBV25-1 and TRBJ2-2; 9 bases match TRBD1. This CDR3 is built from 15 residues. V gave up 4 bases and J gave up 4 bases; unmatched junction bases: 4. Germline V lookup: CDR1 MGHDK, CDR2 SYGVNS. This chain's CDR3 is CASSVTGGITGELFF. DNA for the CDR3: TGTGCCAGCAGTGTGACAGGGGGTATCACCGGGGAGCTGTTTTTT.

V gene TRBV29-1 combines with J gene TRBJ2-1; TRBD1 aligns across 9 bases. Per the germline V gene, CDR1 is SQVTM and CDR2 is ANQGSEA. Trimming took 7 bases from V and 3 from J; bases not matched to a gene: 13. The CDR3 extends over 16 amino acids. The CDR3 here is CSENRLGTGYYNEQFF. The CDR3 DNA reads TGCAGCGAGAATCGCCTCGGGACAGGGTACTACAATGAGCAGTTCTTC.

This rearrangement joins TRBV7-9 to TRBJ2-1, with D maybe TRBD1 (5 bases). Trimming stripped 5 bases from V and 6 bases from J, with 20 bases between. Germline V lookup: CDR1 SEHNR, CDR2 FQNEAQ (reference sequence). The CDR3 runs to 16 residues. The CDR3 spells CASSRNPGRELNEQFF. Written as DNA, the CDR3 is TGTGCCAGCAGCCGTAACCCGGGCAGGGAACTCAATGAGCAGTTCTTC.

The chain links TRBV25-1 to TRBJ2-3, with 8 bases lining up with TRBD1. This CDR3 has 16 residues. With V trimmed by 3 bases and J by 0 bases, 5 bases remained unmatched. The germline gives CDR1 MGHDK, CDR2 SYGVNS. DNA of the CDR3: TGTGCCAGCAGTGACGGGACAGGAGGTAGCACAGATACGCAGTATTTT. Translated, it gives CASSDGTGGSTDTQYF.

This chain uses TRBV6-1 with TRBJ1-2, with 7 bases matching TRBD1. The CDR3 runs to 13 residues. Losses at the gene ends were 6 bases for V and 5 bases for J; bases not matched to a gene: 6. The germline gives CDR1 MNHNS, CDR2 SASEGT. The CDR3: CASRPRDRYGYTF. The DNA for the CDR3 is TGTGCCAGCAGGCCCCGGGACAGATATGGCTACACCTTC.

In its sample, this clone was seen a few times. Here the CDR3 reads CASSLTVSGRNQPQHF. The CDR3 DNA reads as TGTGCCAGCAGTTTAACAGTTTCGGGCCGAAATCAGCCCCAGCATTTT. This rearrangement joins TRBV27 to TRBJ1-5; D gene ambiguous. V was trimmed by 2 bases and J by 4 bases, leaving 15 bases between them. The CDR3 extends over 16 amino acids. The germline CDR1 and CDR2 sequences are MNHEY and SMNVEV (reference sequence).

This clone was picked up a small number of times. The chain joins TRBV7-3 to TRBJ2-1, with a tentative D call TRBD1 (6 bases). The V and J ends lost 4 bases and 12 bases respectively, with 13 bases between them. Germline V CDR1 and CDR2: SGHTA, FQGTGA. The CDR3 consists of 12 residues. The CDR3 coding sequence is TGTGCCAGCAGCTACCCAGGCAGGGGGCAGTTCTTC. Translated: CASSYPGRGQFF.

J is TRBJ2-4 and V is TRBV19, with 7 nucleotides matching TRBD1. The CDR3 has 14 amino acids. Germline CDR1 reads LNHDA; CDR2 reads SQIVND (reference sequence). Trimming at V came to 7 bases and at J to 4 bases, leaving 7 bases not matched to a gene. In DNA form, the CDR3 reads TGTGCCAGTAAGGTGGGACAGACGAAAAACATTCAGTACTTC. The encoded protein is CASKVGQTKNIQYF.

The rearrangement uses TRBV27 and TRBJ1-1, with a tentative D call TRBD1 (5 bases). V was trimmed by 3 bases and J by 3 bases, leaving 11 bases between them. CDR3 length: 14 residues. Germline V gene data show CDR1 as MNHEY and CDR2 as SMNVEV (reference sequence). The CDR3 here is CASSFRQSYTEAFF. The CDR3 coding sequence is TGTGCCAGCAGTTTTCGACAGTCCTACACTGAAGCTTTCTTT.

This clone has a handful of counts. This rearrangement joins TRBV30 to TRBJ1-5; TRBD1 might be the D (6 bases). Germline V gene data show CDR1 as GTSNPN and CDR2 as SVGIG (reference sequence). The CDR3 length is 17 residues. V lost 3 bases and J lost 0, with 18 bases in between. CDR3 amino acids: CAWRNRVGRGSNQPQHF. The CDR3 DNA reads as TGTGCCTGGAGAAACAGGGTGGGCCGGGGTAGCAATCAGCCCCAGCATTTT.

This chain connects TRBV25-1 to TRBJ2-1; no definite D call. CDR3 size: 16 residues. The germline V gene has CDR1 MGHDK and CDR2 SYGVNS. Trimming pared 1 base from V and 4 bases from J, leaving 14 bases between. CDR3 protein: CASSELVEPRYNEQFF. DNA for the CDR3: TGTGCCAGCAGTGAATTGGTGGAACCCAGGTACAATGAGCAGTTCTTC.

This clone was detected a few times. The chain is built from TRBV14 and TRBJ1-1, with 7 bases fitting TRBD1. The CDR3 runs 15 residues. After removal of 3 bases from V and 2 bases from J, the junction contained 6 bases not matched to a gene. Germline V gene data show CDR1 as SGHDN and CDR2 as FVKESK. The chain's CDR3 is CASSQGTASNTEAFF. In DNA, the CDR3 is TGTGCCAGCAGCCAGGGGACAGCTTCAAACACTGAAGCTTTCTTT.

This clone has only a few counts. The CDR3 reads CASSFSTASYEQYF. The CDR3 nucleotides read TGTGCCAGCAGTTTCTCGACAGCCTCCTACGAGCAGTACTTC. The rearrangement links TRBV28 to TRBJ2-7; TRBD1 might be the D (5 bases). The CDR3 has 14 residues. Germline V lookup: CDR1 MDHEN, CDR2 SYDVKM. V dropped 3 bases and J dropped 0 bases, with 9 bases sitting between them.

This clone has just a few counts. The V and J genes are TRBV20-1 and TRBJ1-2; D unresolved. The V end was cut by 6 bases, the J end by 3 bases, with 8 bases between. Germline-derived CDR1 and CDR2 are DFQATT and SNEGSKA (reference sequence). The length of the CDR3 is 11 residues. As DNA, the CDR3 is TGCAGTGCAACAGCTCACTATGGCTACACCTTC. Protein product: CSATAHYGYTF.

The rearrangement uses TRBV9 and TRBJ2-5, with D perhaps being TRBD1 or TRBD2 (5 bases each). Trimming left V 2 bases short and J 5 bases short, with 19 bases between. This CDR3 spans 16 amino acids. CDR1 SGDLS and CDR2 YYNGEE come from the germline V gene. CDR3 sequence reads: CASSVVPARGAETQYF. CDR3 DNA: TGTGCCAGCAGCGTCGTCCCCGCCCGGGGCGCGGAGACCCAGTACTTC.

The chain has TRBV23-1 and TRBJ1-6; no reliable D call. TRBV23-1 is designated an ORF whose function remains uncertain. Trimming left V 4 bases short and J 7 bases short, with 11 bases between. This CDR3 region has 14 residues. CDR3 in amino acids: CASSPTPSNSPLHF. In nucleotides, the CDR3 is TGCGCCAGCAGTCCCACCCCGTCCAATTCACCCCTCCACTTT.

This clone has only a few counts. The chain combines TRBV20-1 with TRBJ2-1; D gene unclear. The CDR3 has 11 amino acids. CDR1 DFQATT and CDR2 SNEGSKA come from the germline V gene (reference sequence). Trimming pared 6 bases from V and 11 bases from J, leaving 14 bases between. CDR3 sequence: CSAPPVNQQFF. CDR3 nucleotide sequence: TGCAGTGCCCCCCCTGTAAATCAGCAGTTCTTC.